Presented here are 24 T cell receptor beta chains from one specimen sequenced in a study of blood T cell repertoires in COVID-19 (dated by TCRdb to 2019 to 2021). The method behind the library was the immunoSEQ multiplex PCR assay. This immuneACCESS table, as held by TCRdb, lists in-frame sequences with V and J called but not all clones. Of the missing ones, under half trace to an unresolved V gene in checked studies; the others have no known cause. For this sample there are fewer than 45,000 clones; 90% appear just once. The ten largest clones add up to less than 30% of the sample. The sample consisted of peripheral blood. Receptors originate from a man aged 55 to 69 with active or convalescent COVID-19.

For the CDR3, the DNA is TGTGCCAGTACCTTGACGGGAACCTACAATGAGCAGTTCTTC. The encoded protein is CASTLTGTYNEQFF. The chain recombines TRBV19 with TRBJ2-1; a possible D gene is TRBD2 (5 bases). The germline V gene has CDR1 LNHDA and CDR2 SQIVND (reference sequence). With 7 bases removed from V and 2 bases from J, the gap between germline ends came to 12 bases. The CDR3 is 14 residues long.

The rearrangement uses TRBV11-2 and TRBJ2-3; D might be TRBD2 (5 bases). Germline CDR1 SGHAT, CDR2 FQNNGV. V was clipped by 5 bases and J by 3 bases, with 9 bases between them. The length of the CDR3 is 13 residues. Written as DNA, the CDR3 is TGTGCCAGCAGCCGTGGGAGTACAGATACGCAGTATTTT. Translated, it gives CASSRGSTDTQYF.

This rearrangement joins TRBV10-1 to TRBJ2-1; 11 positions agree with TRBD2. V shed 4 bases and J 1 base; nucleotides not matched to a gene: 3. The CDR3 totals 16 residues. Germline values: CDR1 WNHNN, CDR2 SYGVQD (reference sequence). The CDR3 spells CASSGGLAGSYNEQFF. CDR3 DNA sequence: TGCGCCAGCAGTGGCGGACTAGCGGGTTCCTACAATGAGCAGTTCTTC.

This chain links TRBV11-3 with TRBJ2-2; 8 bases are shared with TRBD2. The germline CDR1 and CDR2 sequences are SGHNT and YENEEA. After removal of 5 bases from V and 5 bases from J, the junction contained 7 bases not matched to a gene. The CDR3 is 15 residues long. The chain's CDR3 is CASSLSGTGTGELFF. CDR3 DNA: TGTGCCAGCAGCCTTAGCGGGACGGGGACCGGGGAGCTGTTTTTT.

This rearrangement joins TRBV19 to TRBJ2-3; perhaps TRBD2 as D (5 bases). This CDR3 is 11 amino acids long. V gave up 6 bases and J gave up 7 bases, with 8 bases separating them. Germline CDR1 reads LNHDA; CDR2 reads SQIVND (reference sequence). Written as DNA, the CDR3 is TGTGCCAGTAGGTCGGGGTATACGCAGTATTTT. Translated, it gives CASRSGYTQYF.

CDR3 sequence reads: CASSWTSDNTGELFF. In nucleotides, the CDR3 is TGTGCCAGCAGCTGGACTAGCGACAACACCGGGGAGCTGTTTTTT. V and J are TRBV9 and TRBJ2-2, with 9 bases fitting TRBD2. The germline V gene encodes CDR1 SGDLS and CDR2 YYNGEE. V dropped 4 bases and J dropped 2; count of bases not matched to a gene: 3. The CDR3 is made up of 15 amino acids.

The chain recombines TRBV6-5 with TRBJ1-4; 7 positions match TRBD1. Germline CDR1 is MNHEY and CDR2 is SVGAGI. There are 14 residues in the CDR3. The V gene end was trimmed by 2 bases and the J gene end by 5 bases; junction bases not matched to a gene: 2. The CDR3 DNA follows: TGTGCCAGCAGTTACAGGGGGCTAAATGAAAAACTGTTTTTT. Its translation: CASSYRGLNEKLFF.

V gene TRBV29-1 combines with J gene TRBJ2-5; D possibly corresponds to TRBD2 (7 bases). The V gene lost 4 bases and the J gene lost 5 bases, with 17 bases spanning the gap. This CDR3 contains 14 residues. Germline CDR1 reads SQVTM; CDR2 reads ANQGSEA. CDR3 bases: TGCAGCGTTGTCGGGGGGACAACGGGGGAGACCCAGTACTTC. Protein: CSVVGGTTGETQYF.

The rearrangement links TRBV6-1 to TRBJ1-4; possibly TRBD1 for D (5 bases). The CDR3 sequence is 14 residues long. V was shortened by 1 base and J by 5 bases, with 8 bases between the two germline ends. CDR1 MNHNS and CDR2 SASEGT come from the germline V gene. The CDR3 coding sequence is TGTGCCAGCAGTGAAGAGGCAGGGAATGAAAAACTGTTTTTT. It specifies CASSEEAGNEKLFF.

The J gene is TRBJ2-5, the V gene TRBV18; tentatively, D is TRBD1 (7 bases). V lost 3 bases to trimming and J lost 3 bases, with 17 bases between them. Germline values: CDR1 KGHSH, CDR2 LQKENI. This CDR3 spans 16 amino acids. The CDR3 region is CASSPLRQGGEETQYF. The CDR3 DNA reads TGTGCCAGCTCACCGCTCCGACAGGGCGGGGAAGAGACCCAGTACTTC.

This chain connects TRBV4-2 to TRBJ2-1; 9 positions match TRBD2. The V gene end was trimmed by 0 bases and the J gene end by 3 bases; junction bases not matched to a gene: 3. The CDR3 extends over 16 amino acids. Per the germline V gene, CDR1 is LGHNA and CDR2 is YNFKEQ. The CDR3 DNA is TGTGCCAGCAGCCAAGATCAGACTAGCGGCTACAATGAGCAGTTCTTC. It codes for CASSQDQTSGYNEQFF.

This sequence joins TRBV28 and TRBJ1-1, with a possible D match to TRBD1 (6 bases). Germline CDR1 MDHEN, CDR2 SYDVKM. V was shortened by 5 bases and J by 1 base, with 17 bases between the two germline ends. The CDR3 consists of 16 residues. The CDR3, as DNA: TGTGCCAGCAGTACCCATGCACAGGGAACGAACACTGAAGCTTTCTTT. Amino acid sequence: CASSTHAQGTNTEAFF.

In its sample, this clone was seen once. J is TRBJ2-1 and V is TRBV2; TRBD2 matches at 13 bases. Losses at the gene ends were 10 bases for V and 6 bases for J; bases not matched to a gene: 9. Germline V gene sequence: CDR1 SNHLY, CDR2 FYNNEI. CDR3 size: 15 residues. CDR3 residues: CATLPTSGRANEQFF. The CDR3 DNA follows: TGTGCCACACTCCCCACTAGCGGGAGGGCCAATGAGCAGTTCTTC.

The J gene is TRBJ2-5, the V gene TRBV5-1, with 7 positions matching TRBD2. CDR3 length: 14 amino acids. V lost 4 bases, J lost 1 base, and 4 bases stayed unmatched. Germline CDR1 SGHRS, CDR2 YFSETQ. The CDR3 sequence is CASSPTSSQETQYF. CDR3 nucleotides: TGCGCCAGCAGCCCGACTAGCAGCCAAGAGACCCAGTACTTC.

V is TRBV27 and J is TRBJ2-7, with no clear D. Germline loops: CDR1 MNHEY, CDR2 SMNVEV (reference sequence). CDR3 size: 13 residues. Trimming took off 5 bases at V and 4 bases at J, with 12 bases between the two ends. CDR3 sequence (DNA): TGTGCCAGCAGTCCTACACACAGTTACGAGCAGTACTTC. Translation gives CASSPTHSYEQYF.

The J gene is TRBJ1-5, the V gene TRBV15; D perhaps matches TRBD1 (6 bases). Germline values: CDR1 LNHNV, CDR2 YYDKDF (reference sequence). The CDR3 length is 15 residues. The germline V and J ends were trimmed by 1 base and 6 bases, with 13 bases remaining between them. CDR3 loop: CATSRGGGRGQPQHF. DNA for the CDR3: TGTGCCACCAGCAGAGGCGGGGGGCGAGGTCAGCCCCAGCATTTT.

The CDR3 sequence is CSASNAETSYYEQYF. The CDR3 DNA is TGCAGTGCTAGTAATGCTGAGACTAGCTATTACGAGCAGTACTTC. The chain employs TRBV20-1 and TRBJ2-7, with TRBD2 matching over 7 bases. CDR3 length: 15 amino acids. J gave up 4 bases and V 3 bases, and 12 bases lay outside the gene matches. Looked up from germline, CDR1 is DFQATT and CDR2 is SNEGSKA (reference sequence).

This rearrangement joins TRBV7-2 to TRBJ1-5; TRBD1 is a possible D gene (6 bases). The germline gives CDR1 SGHTA, CDR2 FQGNSA. The CDR3 consists of 14 residues. Trimming pared 6 bases from V and 1 base from J, leaving 10 bases between. The CDR3 sequence: CASRPTGSNQPQHF. CDR3 nucleotides: TGTGCCAGCAGGCCAACAGGGAGCAATCAGCCCCAGCATTTT.

The rearrangement joins TRBV12-3 or TRBV12-4 to TRBJ1-1; D perhaps matches TRBD1 (5 bases). The CDR3 loop spans 12 amino acids. The V end lost 7 bases, the J end lost 10 bases, and 16 bases lay between the germline ends. The CDR3: CASTPQAWGAFF. CDR3 bases: TGTGCCAGCACCCCACAGGCGTGGGGAGCTTTCTTT.

The V call is TRBV5-1, the J call TRBJ2-2, with 7 bases that match TRBD1. The germline CDR1 and CDR2 sequences are SGHRS and YFSETQ. This CDR3 comprises 16 residues. J gave up 5 bases and V 3 bases, and 10 bases lay outside the gene matches. This CDR3 reads CASSSGPGQITGELFF. The CDR3 DNA sequence: TGCGCCAGCAGCTCAGGCCCGGGACAGATTACCGGGGAGCTGTTTTTT.

This clone appeared a single time. V and J are TRBV2 and TRBJ2-5, with TRBD2 matching 8 bases. V shed 6 bases and J 4 bases; nucleotides not matched to a gene: 10. Per the germline V gene, CDR1 is SNHLY and CDR2 is FYNNEI. The CDR3 covers 15 residues. DNA of the CDR3: TGTGCCAGCAGGGCAGCGGGAGTTGGTAGAGAGACCCAGTACTTC. It yields the protein CASRAAGVGRETQYF.

This clone was found once. The chain combines TRBV6-5 with TRBJ2-1; D gene unclear. The V and J ends lost 4 bases and 0 bases respectively, with 10 bases between them. CDR1 is MNHEY, CDR2 SVGAGI, per germline. The CDR3 has 15 residues. For the CDR3, the DNA is TGTGCCAGCAGTTCCTTTTTCAGCTCCTACAATGAGCAGTTCTTC. This gives the protein CASSSFFSSYNEQFF.

To note about this clone: The same CDR3 arises from other DNA sequences in this sample as well. The CDR3 loop reads CATSRGDRDSTQPQHF. In DNA, the CDR3 is TGTGCCACCAGCAGAGGGGACAGGGATTCCACTCAGCCCCAGCATTTT. The genes are TRBV15 and TRBJ1-5; 9 bases are a match to TRBD1. Germline loops: CDR1 LNHNV, CDR2 YYDKDF (reference sequence). The CDR3 is 16 residues long. J was trimmed by 6 bases and V by 1 base; bases with no gene match: 7. The complete variable domain, with remaining parts taken from reference TRBV15 and TRBJ1-5, reads DAMVIQNPRYQVTQFGKPVTLSCSQTLNHNVMYWYQQKSSQAPKLLFHYYDKDFNNEADTPDNFQSRRPNTSFCFLDIRSPGLGDTAMYLCATSRGDRDSTQPQHFGDGTRLSIL.

The chain combines TRBV3-1 (or the pseudogene TRBV3-2) with TRBJ2-1; a weak D match, TRBD2 (5 bases). V was shortened by 4 bases and J by 5 bases, with 9 bases between the two germline ends. This CDR3 spans 13 amino acids. Germline V CDR1 and CDR2: LGHDT, YNNKEL (reference sequence). The CDR3 region is CASSLQRNNEQFF. In DNA form, the CDR3 reads TGTGCCAGCAGCCTCCAGCGGAACAATGAGCAGTTCTTC.